Presented here are 15 T cell receptor beta chains from one specimen sequenced in a study of blood T cell repertoires in COVID-19 (dated by TCRdb to about 2020). Libraries were prepared through the immunoSEQ multiplex PCR assay. Entries here come from immuneACCESS through TCRdb and include only in-frame sequences with V and J called. Some clones fail to appear in such tables; in the studies checked, an unresolved V gene covers under half of the shortfall, and the cause of the remainder is unknown. This sample holds approximately 280,000 clones; roughly 90% were observed only once. The ten largest clones capture more than 7.5% of the sample. The sequenced sample consisted of peripheral blood. Source of these receptors: a man aged 18 to 35 with active or convalescent COVID-19.

The chain uses TRBV5-4 and TRBJ2-7; 9 bases map to TRBD1. The CDR3 covers 13 residues. The V and J ends lost 6 bases and 6 bases, in that order; junction bases with no gene match: 7. Germline CDR1 SGHNT, CDR2 YYREEE (reference sequence). For the CDR3, the DNA is TGTGCCAGCACCATACAGGGGGCTGGCGAGCAGTACTTC. This sequence encodes CASTIQGAGEQYF.

The CDR3 nucleotides are TGCGCCAGCAGCCAAGTTGTGGCTAGCGGGGAGAAATACGAGCAGTACTTC. Protein sequence: CASSQVVASGEKYEQYF. This sequence joins TRBV4-1 and TRBJ2-7, with 9 bases lining up with TRBD2. Trimming removed 1 base from V and 4 bases from J; junction bases left unmatched: 11. Per germline, CDR1 MGHRA and CDR2 YSYEKL. This CDR3 region has 17 residues.

The CDR3 loop is CASSQDFPGGGYTF. The CDR3 coding sequence is TGTGCCAGCAGCCAAGATTTTCCTGGCGGCGGCTACACCTTC. The chain employs TRBV3-1 (or the pseudogene TRBV3-2) and TRBJ1-2, with D unresolved. The germline gives CDR1 LGHDT, CDR2 YNNKEL (reference sequence). V gave up 0 bases and J gave up 8 bases, with 13 bases separating them. The CDR3 spans 14 residues.

The genes are TRBV21-1 and TRBJ1-3; the tabulated D call, TRBD1, remains unverified against the DNA. TRBV21-1 has pseudogene status. The CDR3 extends over 15 amino acids. The CDR3 region has the DNA TGTGCCAGCAGTGGAACAGGACCCTCTGGAAACACCATATATTTT. Protein sequence: CASSGTGPSGNTIYF.

V is TRBV4-2 and J is TRBJ1-1; D unclear. There are 14 residues in the CDR3. V lost 0 bases and J lost 1, with 6 bases in between. Germline CDR1 is LGHNA and CDR2 is YNFKEQ. In nucleotides, the CDR3 is TGTGCCAGCAGCCAAGAGACATCGAACACTGAAGCTTTCTTT. It encodes CASSQETSNTEAFF.

Concerning this clone itself: A read error may produce the germline difference seen at one junction end. The chain employs TRBV6-5 and TRBJ1-4, with D perhaps TRBD1 (6 bases). Germline V gene lookup returns CDR1 MNHEY and CDR2 SVGAGI. The CDR3 runs to 13 residues. As DNA, the CDR3 is TGTGCCAGCAGGGACAGAACTCATGAAAAACTGTTTTTT. This sequence encodes CASRDRTHEKLFF.

The chain combines TRBV5-1 with TRBJ2-1; D might be TRBD2 (5 bases). V was clipped by 8 bases and J by 1 base, with 16 bases between them. The CDR3 is 15 amino acids. CDR1 and CDR2 (germline): SGHRS, YFSETQ. The CDR3 nucleotides read TGCGCCAGTCACCTTTTTGGCGGGTCCTACAATGAGCAGTTCTTC. This encodes CASHLFGGSYNEQFF.

The chain couples TRBV12-5 to TRBJ1-5; 11 bases fit TRBD1. This CDR3 has 13 amino acids. Germline V gene lookup returns CDR1 LGHNT and CDR2 FRNRAP. Trimming at V came to 6 bases and at J to 5 bases, leaving 0 bases not matched to a gene. The CDR3 loop is CASGDRGHQPQHF. The CDR3, as DNA: TGTGCTAGTGGGGACAGGGGGCATCAGCCCCAGCATTTT.

As concerns this clone: This same CDR3 is encoded by further DNA sequences in the sample. The V and J genes are TRBV10-3 and TRBJ1-1; D gene unclear. V lost 0 bases and J lost 1, with 6 bases in between. Per germline, CDR1 ENHRY and CDR2 SYGVKD. CDR3 length equals 14 residues. This CDR3 reads CAISESAGNTEAFF. CDR3 in DNA: TGTGCCATCAGTGAGTCGGCTGGGAACACTGAAGCTTTCTTT.

This chain joins TRBV19 and TRBJ1-2; D remains unclear. This CDR3 region has 14 residues. V was cut by 4 bases and J by 2 bases, with 11 bases left in between. Germline-derived CDR1 and CDR2 are LNHDA and SQIVND (reference sequence). DNA of the CDR3: TGTGCCAGTAGTACGCGTATGCTAAACTATGGCTACACCTTC. It specifies CASSTRMLNYGYTF. The complete variable domain, with remaining parts taken from reference TRBV19 and TRBJ1-2, reads DGGITQSPKYLFRKEGQNVTLSCEQNLNHDAMYWYRQDPGQGLRLIYYSQIVNDFQKGDIAEGYSVSREKKESFPLTVTSAQKNPTAFYLCASSTRMLNYGYTFGSGTRLTVV.

V is TRBV2 and J is TRBJ2-3, with D tentatively TRBD2 (6 bases). Germline V gene data show CDR1 as SNHLY and CDR2 as FYNNEI. The CDR3 is 14 residues long. V dropped 4 bases and J dropped 0 bases, with 8 bases sitting between them. CDR3 nucleotide sequence: TGTGCCAGCAGTGTGGGGACTAGCACAGATACGCAGTATTTT. This codes for CASSVGTSTDTQYF. Full variable domain (missing parts from reference TRBV2 and TRBJ2-3): EPEVTQTPSHQVTQMGQEVILRCVPISNHLYFYWYRQILGQKVEFLVSFYNNEISEKSEIFDDQFSVERPDGSNFTLKIRSTKLEDSAMYFCASSVGTSTDTQYFGPGTRLTVL.

This sequence joins TRBV7-6 and TRBJ2-2, with TRBD1 matching 7 bases. CDR3 size: 12 residues. Trimming removed 11 bases from V and 4 bases from J; junction bases left unmatched: 4. Germline V gene lookup returns CDR1 SGHVS and CDR2 FNYEAQ. The CDR3 DNA sequence: TGTGCCGTCAGGGGGATCACCGGGGAGCTGTTTTTT. Translating gives CAVRGITGELFF.

This clone was counted only a few times. This chain uses TRBV6-4 with TRBJ2-3; perhaps TRBD1 as D (6 bases). Trimming removed 3 bases at V and 4 bases at J, with 14 bases between. The length of the CDR3 is 15 residues. In germline, CDR1 is MRHNA, CDR2 SNTAGT. For the CDR3, the DNA is TGTGCCAGCAGTGAAAGTCACAGGGACGCAGATACGCAGTATTTT. Its protein is CASSESHRDADTQYF.

The chain is built from TRBV27 and TRBJ2-1, with D unclear. The ends were cut back, 5 bases at V and 6 bases at J, with 11 bases in the middle. This CDR3 has 13 residues. Germline assignment: CDR1 MNHEY and CDR2 SMNVEV (reference sequence). The DNA of the CDR3 is TGTGCCAGCAGTCCACTTATCGGCAATGAGCAGTTCTTC. Protein sequence: CASSPLIGNEQFF.

The rearrangement links TRBV12-3 or TRBV12-4 to TRBJ2-3; a weak D match, TRBD1 (5 bases). This CDR3 is 12 amino acids long. Between the trimmed V and J ends, which lost 5 bases and 8 bases, there was a span of 11 bases. The CDR3 DNA reads TGTGCCAGCAGTCCGTATAGGGGTACGCAGTATTTT. Translation: CASSPYRGTQYF.